What follows are 12 T cell receptor beta chains derived from one specimen sequenced in a study of T cell responses to AZD1222 COVID-19 vaccine (dated by TCRdb to the early 2020s). Library creation used the immunoSEQ multiplex PCR assay. TCRdb holds this immuneACCESS table with in-frame rearrangements only. Some clones are missing; in checked studies, unresolved V genes explain under half, and the rest has no known cause. In this sample the table shows roughly 100,000 clones, 89% of which occur a single time. Approximately 40% of the sample is taken by the ten largest. The label giving this sample's time point can be read as: about 28 days (+/-7) after the second vaccine dose. Source: peripheral blood, taken 28 days after the second AZD1222 dose. The receptors derive from an adult who received the AZD1222 COVID-19 vaccine.

The chain is built from TRBV7-3 and TRBJ2-2; 10 bases map to TRBD2. CDR1 is SGHTA, CDR2 FQGTGA, per germline. This CDR3 comprises 15 residues. Germline trimming cut 6 bases from V and 4 bases from J; bases unmatched to any gene: 5. The CDR3 sequence: CASSRAGGVTGELFF. CDR3 DNA sequence: TGTGCCAGCAGTAGAGCGGGAGGGGTCACCGGGGAGCTGTTTTTT.

J is TRBJ2-1 and V is TRBV7-2; 8 bases match TRBD2. The junction had 15 bases not matched to a gene; V was cut back by 1 base and J by 7 bases. The CDR3 covers 18 residues. CDR1 SGHTA and CDR2 FQGNSA come from the germline V gene. The CDR3 nucleotides are TGTGCCAGCAGCTTAGTGGTATTGGCAGCGGGAGAGTTAAATGAGCAGTTCTTC. The encoded protein is CASSLVVLAAGELNEQFF. The full variable domain, rest sourced from reference TRBV7-2 and TRBJ2-1, is GAGVSQSPSNKVTEKGKDVELRCDPISGHTALYWYRQSLGQGLEFLIYFQGNSAPDKSGLPSDRFSAERTGGSVSTLTIQRTQQEDSAVYLCASSLVVLAAGELNEQFFGPGTRLTVL.

Only one count was recorded for this clone. V gene TRBV28 combines with J gene TRBJ2-1; weak D call: TRBD2 (5 bases). The CDR3 extends over 15 amino acids. Per the germline V gene, CDR1 is MDHEN and CDR2 is SYDVKM. The V end lost 2 bases, the J end lost 4 bases, and 12 bases lay between the germline ends. The DNA for the CDR3 is TGTGCCAGCAGTTTACCCGGGAATGGGTACAATGAGCAGTTCTTC. Translating it yields CASSLPGNGYNEQFF.

The CDR3 coding sequence is TGCGCCAGCAGCTGGGTCGGACAGGGGCACGAGCAGTACTTC. Translated, it gives CASSWVGQGHEQYF. The V gene is TRBV5-1, the J gene TRBJ2-7, with 9 bases matching TRBD1. The junction had 6 bases not matched to a gene; V was cut back by 3 bases and J by 5 bases. CDR3 length: 14 residues. CDR1 and CDR2 from the germline V gene are SGHRS and YFSETQ.

The chain uses TRBV28 and TRBJ1-6; no clear D. CDR1 and CDR2 from the germline V gene are MDHEN and SYDVKM. V shed 2 bases and J shed 7 bases, with 12 bases lying between them. The CDR3 sequence is 15 residues long. The CDR3 is CASSLGVRGNSPLHF. Written as DNA, the CDR3 is TGTGCCAGCAGTTTAGGAGTGCGGGGAAATTCACCCCTCCACTTT.

The rearrangement uses TRBV21-1 and TRBJ2-3. TRBV21-1 is termed a pseudogene. This CDR3 is 16 amino acids long. The chain's CDR3 is CASRLGRADSTDTQYF. For the CDR3, the DNA is TGTGCCAGCAGACTAGGCAGGGCGGATAGCACAGATACGCAGTATTTT.

In its sample, this clone was seen once. This chain uses TRBV19 with TRBJ2-3; possible D gene TRBD2, 6 bases. Looked up from germline, CDR1 is LNHDA and CDR2 is SQIVND (reference sequence). The CDR3 contains 11 residues. With 8 bases removed from V and 8 bases from J, the gap between germline ends came to 11 bases. CDR3 nucleotides: TGTGCCAGTTTGAGGGGAGGTACGCAGTATTTT. Amino acids: CASLRGGTQYF.

The rearrangement uses TRBV6-5 and TRBJ2-7; 8 nucleotides align to TRBD2. V gave up 11 bases and J gave up 0 bases; unmatched junction bases: 6. CDR1 is MNHEY, CDR2 SVGAGI, per germline. CDR3 size: 13 residues. CDR3 DNA: TGTGCCCTTTTTCTAGCGGGCTCCTACGAGCAGTACTTC. Translated: CALFLAGSYEQYF.

This clone was recorded once. The J gene is TRBJ2-3, the V gene TRBV19, with D maybe TRBD1 (6 bases). Trimming pared 4 bases from V and 6 bases from J, leaving 8 bases between. The CDR3 runs to 12 residues. Germline CDR1 LNHDA, CDR2 SQIVND (reference sequence). In DNA, the CDR3 is TGTGCCAGTAGTAGAGGGGGTGATACGCAGTATTTT. Translated: CASSRGGDTQYF.

This rearrangement joins TRBV7-3 to TRBJ2-2; possibly TRBD1 for D (5 bases). Deletions cut 5 bases from V and 2 bases from J, with 12 bases between. The CDR3 is made up of 15 amino acids. CDR1 is SGHTA and CDR2 is FQGTGA in the germline V gene. The DNA of the CDR3 is TGTGCCAGCAGCGTCAGGGTAGGAAACACCGGGGAGCTGTTTTTT. Translated, it gives CASSVRVGNTGELFF. The full variable domain, its missing parts supplied by reference TRBV7-3 and TRBJ2-2, is GAGVSQTPSNKVTEKGKYVELRCDPISGHTALYWYRQSLGQGPEFLIYFQGTGAADDSGLPNDRFFAVRPEGSVSTLKIQRTERGDSAVYLCASSVRVGNTGELFFGEGSRLTVL.

This chain links TRBV30 with TRBJ2-2; D call uncertain. The germline V gene has CDR1 GTSNPN and CDR2 SVGIG (reference sequence). This CDR3 is 14 amino acids long. Trimming shortened V by 4 bases and J by 2 bases, and 11 bases separated the two germline ends. The CDR3 sequence is CAWKSVGNTGELFF. In nucleotides, the CDR3 is TGTGCCTGGAAATCAGTGGGAAACACCGGGGAGCTGTTTTTT. Full variable domain (outside the CDR3, taken from reference TRBV30 and TRBJ2-2): SQTIHQWPATLVQPVGSPLSLECTVEGTSNPNLYWYRQAAGRGLQLLFYSVGIGQISSEVPQNLSASRPQDRQFILSSKKLLLSDSGFYLCAWKSVGNTGELFFGEGSRLTVL.

This chain connects TRBV28 to TRBJ2-7, with TRBD1 as a possible D gene (6 bases). Trimming took 6 bases from V and 5 from J, leaving 17 bases between them. This CDR3 comprises 14 residues. Germline V gene lookup returns CDR1 MDHEN and CDR2 SYDVKM. The CDR3 sequence is CASRSQGVRHEQYF. DNA for the CDR3: TGTGCCAGCAGGTCACAGGGTGTTAGGCACGAGCAGTACTTC.